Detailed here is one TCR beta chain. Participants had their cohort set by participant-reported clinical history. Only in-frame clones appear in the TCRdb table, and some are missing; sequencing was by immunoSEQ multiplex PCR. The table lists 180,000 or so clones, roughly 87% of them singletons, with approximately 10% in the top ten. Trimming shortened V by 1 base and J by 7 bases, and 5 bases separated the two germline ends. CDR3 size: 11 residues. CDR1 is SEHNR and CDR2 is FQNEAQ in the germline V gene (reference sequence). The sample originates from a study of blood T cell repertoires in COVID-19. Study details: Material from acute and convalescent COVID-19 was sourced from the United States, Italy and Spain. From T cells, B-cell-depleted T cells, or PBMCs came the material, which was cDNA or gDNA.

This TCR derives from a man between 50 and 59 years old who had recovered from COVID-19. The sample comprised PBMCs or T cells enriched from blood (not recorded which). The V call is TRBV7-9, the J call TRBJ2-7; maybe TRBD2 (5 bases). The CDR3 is CASSLEREQYF. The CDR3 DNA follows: TGTGCCAGCAGCTTAGAGCGGGAGCAGTACTTC.